This T cell receptor beta chain was identified in a study of molecular identifiers for immune sequencing clone quantification. This clonotype appeared many times. TCRdb fed the PCR reads into MiXCR, producing one record per CDR3 protein. The table has about half a million distinct CDR3 sequences, about a fifth seen once. Germline CDR1 is MNHEY and CDR2 is SVGAGI. V was trimmed by 0 bases and J by 0 bases, leaving 7 bases between them. This CDR3 region has 15 residues. Material: naive CD8+ T cells from blood, with Jurkat cell RNA spiked in. Subset reported: FACS-sorted CD8+CD4-CCR7+CD45RA+ naive T cells. This TCR derives from a human donor in good health. Some libraries in this study had Jurkat cell RNA spiked in. The gene calls are TRBV6-5 and TRBJ2-3; D is undetermined. CDR3 in DNA: TGTGCCAGCAGTTACTCGTGGGCTAGCACAGATACGCAGTATTTT. It specifies CASSYSWASTDTQYF.